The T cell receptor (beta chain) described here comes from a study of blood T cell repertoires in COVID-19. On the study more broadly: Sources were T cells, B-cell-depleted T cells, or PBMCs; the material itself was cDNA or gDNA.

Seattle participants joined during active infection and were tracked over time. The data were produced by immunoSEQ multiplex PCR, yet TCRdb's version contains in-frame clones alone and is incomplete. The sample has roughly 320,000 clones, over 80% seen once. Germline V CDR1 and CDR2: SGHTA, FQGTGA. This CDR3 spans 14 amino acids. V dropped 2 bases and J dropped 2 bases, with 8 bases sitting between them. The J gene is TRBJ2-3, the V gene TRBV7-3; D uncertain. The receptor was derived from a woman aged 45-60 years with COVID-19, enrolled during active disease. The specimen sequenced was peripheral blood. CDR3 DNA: TGTGCCAGCAGCTTACTAGGATCCACAGATACGCAGTATTTT. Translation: CASSLLGSTDTQYF.